The rows below give T cell receptor beta chains drawn from one sample of a study of T-cell memory formation after mild COVID-19. TCRdb called the 5' RACE reads again in MiXCR, with one record for every CDR3 protein. The sample records roughly 5,000 distinct CDR3 sequences, over 20% being singletons. The material sequenced was PBMCs or a T cell subset sorted from them (not recorded which). The receptors originated from an adult who had mild COVID-19 (a few samples of this study predate the infection). Cell type and time point are not known. CDR3s include the opening cysteine and the closing phenylalanine or tryptophan. A D gene is named only where the DNA matches it firmly. Size values are once, few and many counts, or a class for expanded clones, and some rows have none.

>TRBJ1-6|NA|NA|TRBV15
TGTGCCACCAGCAGAGGAGGCAGGGGTAATTCACCCCTCCACTTT
CATSRGGRGNSPLHF
>TRBJ2-2|NA|NA|TRBV6-5
TGTGCCAGCAGTTACCAACCAGGGGAGCTGTTTTTT
CASSYQPGELFF
>TRBJ2-5|medium-sized|NA|TRBV4-1
TGCGCCAGCAGCCAAGAGTCTAGGGTGGAGACCCAGTACTTC
CASSQESRVETQYF
>TRBJ1-1|medium-sized|NA|TRBV5-5
TGTGCCAGCAGCTTGGGACGGTTGAACACTGAAGCTTTCTTT
CASSLGRLNTEAFF
>TRBJ2-1|medium-sized|NA|TRBV5-5
TGTGCCAGCAGCTTGAACGCCGTTGAGCAGTTCTTC
CASSLNAVEQFF
>TRBJ2-5|medium-sized|NA|TRBV20-1
TGCAGTGCAAGCAGGGGACCGGCCCAAGAGACCCAGTACTTC
CSASRGPAQETQYF
>TRBJ2-5|NA|NA|TRBV3-1
TGTGCCAGCAGCCAAGGGCCGTACCAAGAGACCCAGTACTTC
CASSQGPYQETQYF
>TRBJ2-1|medium-sized|NA|TRBV20-1
TGCAGTGCTAGATCGGGATTCACCGGGGGTGAGCAGTTCTTC
CSARSGFTGGEQFF
>TRBJ2-1|medium-sized|NA|TRBV4-2
TGTGCCAGCAGCCAAGTTGAGGGGGGGCTAAGATATGAGCAGTTCTTC
CASSQVEGGLRYEQFF
>TRBJ2-7|medium-sized|TRBD2|TRBV4-1
TGCGCCAGCAGCCAAGGACTAGCGGGGAGATACGAGCAGTACTTC
CASSQGLAGRYEQYF
>TRBJ2-1|NA|TRBD1|TRBV29-1
TGCAGCGTTGAAGGGACAGGGCCGCGGCTAGGGGAGCAGTTCTTC
CSVEGTGPRLGEQFF
>TRBJ2-1|medium-sized|TRBD2|TRBV6-5
TGTGCCAGCAGTACAGCGGGGGCGATTAATGAGCAGTTCTTC
CASSTAGAINEQFF
>TRBJ1-5|medium-sized|NA|TRBV12-3/TRBV12-4
TGTGCCAGCAGTTCTAATCAGCCCCAGCATTTT
CASSSNQPQHF
>TRBJ2-3|medium-sized|NA|TRBV2
TGTGCCATCCTGGGGTTTCCAGATACGCAGTATTTT
CAILGFPDTQYF
>TRBJ1-4|medium-sized|TRBD1|TRBV4-2
TGTGCCAGCAGCAATACAGGGGCAACTAATGAAAAACTGTTTTTT
CASSNTGATNEKLFF
>TRBJ2-3|medium-sized|NA|TRBV5-1
TGCGCCAGCAGCTTGGTACCAACTAGCACAGATACGCAGTATTTT
CASSLVPTSTDTQYF
>TRBJ2-3|medium-sized|NA|TRBV5-1
TGCGCCAGCAGCTTGGTTGGATTGGGGTCCGCAGATACGCAGTATTTT
CASSLVGLGSADTQYF
>TRBJ2-5|medium-sized|NA|TRBV7-2
TGTGCCAGCAGCTTAGATGCAGCGGGTCTGCCCGGGACCCAGTACTTC
CASSLDAAGLPGTQYF
>TRBJ2-2|medium-sized|NA|TRBV3-1
TGTGCCAGCAGCCAATGGAGGGGGCTGGACACCGGGGAGCTGTTTTTT
CASSQWRGLDTGELFF
>TRBJ1-1|medium-sized|NA|TRBV5-5
TGTGCCAGCAGCTTCGGGGAACTCGAAGCTTTCTTT
CASSFGELEAFF
>TRBJ2-7|medium-sized|TRBD1|TRBV7-7
TGTGCCAGCAGCCCCGGGACAGGGGCTTACTACGAGCAGTACTTC
CASSPGTGAYYEQYF
>TRBJ2-3|once|NA|TRBV6-4
TGTGCCAGCAGTGAGGGGAGCACAGATACGCAGTATTTT
CASSEGSTDTQYF
>TRBJ2-5|medium-sized|TRBD2|TRBV2
TGTGCCAGCAGTGGAATAGCGGGGACCCAAGAGACCCAGTACTTC
CASSGIAGTQETQYF
>TRBJ2-1|medium-sized|NA|TRBV7-2
TGTGCCAGCAGCTTCCTGGAGGGGAATAGCTCCTACAATGAGCAGTTCTTC
CASSFLEGNSSYNEQFF
>TRBJ2-3|NA|NA|TRBV19
TGTGCCAGTAGTTCCCTCGGGACCCCCACAGATACGCAGTATTTT
CASSSLGTPTDTQYF
>TRBJ1-1|medium-sized|NA|TRBV5-4
TGTGCCAGCAGCTTGATGGAGAACACTGAAGCTTTCTTT
CASSLMENTEAFF
>TRBJ2-3|medium-sized|TRBD1|TRBV12-3/TRBV12-4
TGTGCCAGCGGAGGGACAGGGGGCAGGAGCACAGATACGCAGTATTTT
CASGGTGGRSTDTQYF